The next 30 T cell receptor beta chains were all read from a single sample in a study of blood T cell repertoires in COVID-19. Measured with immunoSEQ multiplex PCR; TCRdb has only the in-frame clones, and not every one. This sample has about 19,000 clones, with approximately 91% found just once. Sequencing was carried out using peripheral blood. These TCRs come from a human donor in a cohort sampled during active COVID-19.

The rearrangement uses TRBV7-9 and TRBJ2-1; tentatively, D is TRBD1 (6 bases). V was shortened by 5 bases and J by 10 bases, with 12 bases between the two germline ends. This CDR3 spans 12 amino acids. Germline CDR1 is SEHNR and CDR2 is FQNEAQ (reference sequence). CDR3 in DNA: TGTGCCAGCAGCACAGGGACATCCGAGCAGTTCTTC. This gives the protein CASSTGTSEQFF.

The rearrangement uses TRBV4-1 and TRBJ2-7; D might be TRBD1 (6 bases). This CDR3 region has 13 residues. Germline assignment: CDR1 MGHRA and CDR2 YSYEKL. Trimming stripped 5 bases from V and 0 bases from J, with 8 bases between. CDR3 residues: CASSGTHSYEQYF. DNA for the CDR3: TGCGCCAGCAGCGGGACACACTCCTACGAGCAGTACTTC.

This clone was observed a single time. The CDR3 loop is CASSDWDRGRNEQFF. In DNA, the CDR3 is TGTGCCAGCAGTGACTGGGACAGGGGACGGAATGAGCAGTTCTTC. The chain has TRBV2 and TRBJ2-1, with 10 bases identical to TRBD1. With 3 bases clipped from V and 7 bases from J, the junction kept 6 bases outside the gene matches. There are 15 residues in the CDR3. Per germline, CDR1 SNHLY and CDR2 FYNNEI.

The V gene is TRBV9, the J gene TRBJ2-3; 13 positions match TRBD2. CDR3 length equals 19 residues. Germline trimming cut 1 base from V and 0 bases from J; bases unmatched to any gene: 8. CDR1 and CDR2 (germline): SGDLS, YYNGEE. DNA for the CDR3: TGTGCCAGCAGCGTAAAAGGACTAGCGGGAGCCTCTAGCACAGATACGCAGTATTTT. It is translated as CASSVKGLAGASSTDTQYF.

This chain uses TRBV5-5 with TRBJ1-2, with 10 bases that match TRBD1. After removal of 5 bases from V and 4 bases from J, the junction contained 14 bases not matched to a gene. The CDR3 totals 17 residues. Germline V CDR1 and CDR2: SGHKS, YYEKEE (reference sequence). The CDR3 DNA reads TGTGCCAGCAGTCCTTCAACCGGGACAGGGGTCCTCTATGGCTACACCTTC. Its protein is CASSPSTGTGVLYGYTF.

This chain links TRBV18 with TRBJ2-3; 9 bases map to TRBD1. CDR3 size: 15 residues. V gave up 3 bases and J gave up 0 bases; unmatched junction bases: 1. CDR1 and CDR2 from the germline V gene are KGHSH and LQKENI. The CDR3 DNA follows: TGTGCCAGCTCACCTGGACAGGGGAGCACAGATACGCAGTATTTT. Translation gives CASSPGQGSTDTQYF.

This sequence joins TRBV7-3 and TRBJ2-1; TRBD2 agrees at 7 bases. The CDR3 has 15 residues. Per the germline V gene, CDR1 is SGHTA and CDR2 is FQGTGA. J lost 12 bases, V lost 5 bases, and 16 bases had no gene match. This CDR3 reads CASSPPGGEGRVQFF. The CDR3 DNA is TGTGCCAGCAGCCCCCCAGGCGGGGAGGGGCGGGTGCAGTTCTTC.

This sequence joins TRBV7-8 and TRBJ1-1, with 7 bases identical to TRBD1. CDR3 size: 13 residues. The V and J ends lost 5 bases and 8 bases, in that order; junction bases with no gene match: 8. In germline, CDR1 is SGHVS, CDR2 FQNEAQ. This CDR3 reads CASSPDRAQEAFF. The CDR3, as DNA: TGTGCCAGCAGCCCTGACAGGGCTCAGGAAGCTTTCTTT.

As DNA, the CDR3 is TGTGCCAGCAGCTTGGCGAGGCGGGGTTTACTAGAGACCCAGTACTTC. Residues: CASSLARRGLLETQYF. V gene TRBV5-4 combines with J gene TRBJ2-5; D is possibly TRBD2 (6 bases). The CDR3 covers 16 residues. CDR1 is SGHNT and CDR2 is YYREEE in the germline V gene (reference sequence). Trimming stripped 0 bases from V and 4 bases from J, with 16 bases between.

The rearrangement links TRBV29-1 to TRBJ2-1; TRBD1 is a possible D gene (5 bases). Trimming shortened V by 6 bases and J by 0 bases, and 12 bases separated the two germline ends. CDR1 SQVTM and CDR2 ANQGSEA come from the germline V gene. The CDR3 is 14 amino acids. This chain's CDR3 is CSVYRTRSYNEQFF. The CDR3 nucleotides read TGCAGCGTATACAGGACACGCTCCTACAATGAGCAGTTCTTC.

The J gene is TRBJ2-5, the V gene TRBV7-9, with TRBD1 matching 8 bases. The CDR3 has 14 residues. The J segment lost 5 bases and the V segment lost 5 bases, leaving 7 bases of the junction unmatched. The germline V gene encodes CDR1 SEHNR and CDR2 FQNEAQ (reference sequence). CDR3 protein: CASSQDRAGETQYF. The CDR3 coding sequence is TGTGCCAGCAGCCAGGACAGGGCGGGCGAGACCCAGTACTTC.

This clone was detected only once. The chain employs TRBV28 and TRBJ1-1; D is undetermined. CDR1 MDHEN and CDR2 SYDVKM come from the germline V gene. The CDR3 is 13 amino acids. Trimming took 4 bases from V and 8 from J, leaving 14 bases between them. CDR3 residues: CASSSPGVREAFF. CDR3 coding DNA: TGTGCCAGCAGTTCGCCCGGGGTAAGAGAAGCTTTCTTT.

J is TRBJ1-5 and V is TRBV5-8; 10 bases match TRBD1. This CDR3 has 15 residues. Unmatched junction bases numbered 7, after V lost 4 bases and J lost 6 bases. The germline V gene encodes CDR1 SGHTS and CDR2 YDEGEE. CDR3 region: CASSPGTGAAQPQHF. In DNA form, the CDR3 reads TGTGCCAGCAGCCCCGGGACAGGGGCGGCTCAGCCCCAGCATTTT.

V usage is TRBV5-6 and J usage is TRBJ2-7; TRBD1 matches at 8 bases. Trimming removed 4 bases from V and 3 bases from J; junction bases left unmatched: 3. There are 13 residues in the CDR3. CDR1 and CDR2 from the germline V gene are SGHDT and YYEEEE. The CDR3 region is CASSLTGGYEQYF. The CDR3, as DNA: TGTGCCAGCAGCCTTACAGGGGGCTACGAGCAGTACTTC.

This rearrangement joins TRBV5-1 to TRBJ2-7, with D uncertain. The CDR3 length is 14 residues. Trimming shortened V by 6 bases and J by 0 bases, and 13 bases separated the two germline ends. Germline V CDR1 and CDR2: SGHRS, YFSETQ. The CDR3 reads CASTEDTTSYEQYF. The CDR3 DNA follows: TGCGCCAGCACCGAAGACACCACCTCCTACGAGCAGTACTTC.

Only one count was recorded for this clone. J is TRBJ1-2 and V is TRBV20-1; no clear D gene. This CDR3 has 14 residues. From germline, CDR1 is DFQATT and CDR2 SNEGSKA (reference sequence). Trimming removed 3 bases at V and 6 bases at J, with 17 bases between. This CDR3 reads CSASMGNLGDGYTF. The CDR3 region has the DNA TGCAGTGCTAGTATGGGGAACCTCGGGGATGGCTACACCTTC.

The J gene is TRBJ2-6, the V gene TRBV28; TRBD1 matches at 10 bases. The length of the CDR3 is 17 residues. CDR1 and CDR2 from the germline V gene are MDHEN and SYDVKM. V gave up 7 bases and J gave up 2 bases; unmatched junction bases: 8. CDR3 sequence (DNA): TGTGCCAGCACCTCCGGGACAGGGGACCCTGGGGCCAACGTCCTGACTTTC. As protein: CASTSGTGDPGANVLTF.

In DNA, the CDR3 is TGTGCCAGTAGTCCAAGTCCCTCTCGGAATGAAAAACTGTTTTTT. Protein product: CASSPSPSRNEKLFF. The chain combines TRBV19 with TRBJ1-4; D is undetermined. V shed 5 bases and J shed 5 bases, with 15 bases lying between them. The CDR3 is 15 amino acids. Germline CDR1 is LNHDA and CDR2 is SQIVND (reference sequence). Full variable domain (outside the CDR3, taken from reference TRBV19 and TRBJ1-4): DGGITQSPKYLFRKEGQNVTLSCEQNLNHDAMYWYRQDPGQGLRLIYYSQIVNDFQKGDIAEGYSVSREKKESFPLTVTSAQKNPTAFYLCASSPSPSRNEKLFFGSGTQLSVL.

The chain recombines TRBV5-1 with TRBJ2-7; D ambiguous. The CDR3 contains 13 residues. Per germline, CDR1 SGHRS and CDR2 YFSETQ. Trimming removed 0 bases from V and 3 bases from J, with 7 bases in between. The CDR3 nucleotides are TGCGCCAGCAGCTTGGGCGGTTTCTACGAGCAGTACTTC. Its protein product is CASSLGGFYEQYF.

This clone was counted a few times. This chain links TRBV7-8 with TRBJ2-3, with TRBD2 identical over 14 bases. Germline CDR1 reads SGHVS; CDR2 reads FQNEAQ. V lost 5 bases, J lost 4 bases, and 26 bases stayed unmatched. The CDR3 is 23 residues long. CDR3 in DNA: TGTGCCAGCAGCCGAGGTGGGATTTTGGGACTAGCGGGAGTACAATACGGGGCAGATACGCAGTATTTT. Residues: CASSRGGILGLAGVQYGADTQYF.

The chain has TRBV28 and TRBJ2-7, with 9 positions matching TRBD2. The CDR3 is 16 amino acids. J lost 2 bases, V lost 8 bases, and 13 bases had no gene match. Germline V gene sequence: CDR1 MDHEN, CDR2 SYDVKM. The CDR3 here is CASPPGGTSIAYEQYF. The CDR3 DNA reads TGTGCCAGCCCCCCAGGGGGGACTAGCATCGCCTACGAGCAGTACTTC.

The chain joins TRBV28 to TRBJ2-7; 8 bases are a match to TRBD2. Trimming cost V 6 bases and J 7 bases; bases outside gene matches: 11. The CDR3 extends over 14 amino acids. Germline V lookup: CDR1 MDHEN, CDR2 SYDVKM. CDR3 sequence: CASRASGSLWEQYF. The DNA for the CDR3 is TGTGCCAGCAGGGCGAGCGGGAGTTTGTGGGAGCAGTACTTC.

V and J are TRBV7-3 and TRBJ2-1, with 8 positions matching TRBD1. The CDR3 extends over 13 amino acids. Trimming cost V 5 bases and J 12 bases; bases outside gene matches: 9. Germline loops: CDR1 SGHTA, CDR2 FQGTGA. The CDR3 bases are TGTGCCAGCAGCGAGGGGACAGGCGTAGGGCAGTTCTTC. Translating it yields CASSEGTGVGQFF.

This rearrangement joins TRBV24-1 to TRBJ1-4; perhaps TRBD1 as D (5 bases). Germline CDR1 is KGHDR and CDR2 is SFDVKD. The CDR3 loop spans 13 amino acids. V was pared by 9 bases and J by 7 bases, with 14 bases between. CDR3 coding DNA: TGTGCCACCCCGTGGGGCCGAGGTGAAAAACTGTTTTTT. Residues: CATPWGRGEKLFF.

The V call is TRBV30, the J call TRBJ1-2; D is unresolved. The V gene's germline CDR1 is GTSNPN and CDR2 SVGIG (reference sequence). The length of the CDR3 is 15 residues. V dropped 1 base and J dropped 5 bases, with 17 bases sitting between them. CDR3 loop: CAWSARPMTIYGYTF. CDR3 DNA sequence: TGTGCCTGGAGTGCACGACCTATGACAATATATGGCTACACCTTC.

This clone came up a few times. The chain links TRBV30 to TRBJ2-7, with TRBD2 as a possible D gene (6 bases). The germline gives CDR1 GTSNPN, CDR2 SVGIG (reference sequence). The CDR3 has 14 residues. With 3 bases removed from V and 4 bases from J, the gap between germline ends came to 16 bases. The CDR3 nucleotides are TGTGCCTGGAGGTCAGGGAGGACGAGGTACGAGCAGTACTTC. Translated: CAWRSGRTRYEQYF.

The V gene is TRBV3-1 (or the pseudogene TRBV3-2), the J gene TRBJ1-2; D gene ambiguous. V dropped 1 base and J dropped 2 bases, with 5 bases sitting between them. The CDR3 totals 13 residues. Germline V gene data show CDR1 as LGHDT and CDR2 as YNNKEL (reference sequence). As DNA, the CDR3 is TGTGCCAGCAGCCAAGGACTGAACTATGGCTACACCTTC. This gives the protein CASSQGLNYGYTF.

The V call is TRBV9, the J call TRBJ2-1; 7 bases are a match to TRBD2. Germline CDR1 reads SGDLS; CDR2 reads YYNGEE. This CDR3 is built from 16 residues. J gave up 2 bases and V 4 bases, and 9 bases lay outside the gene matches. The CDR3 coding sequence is TGTGCCAGCAGCTCCTCCGGGGCGGGGGCCTACAATGAGCAGTTCTTC. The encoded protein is CASSSSGAGAYNEQFF.

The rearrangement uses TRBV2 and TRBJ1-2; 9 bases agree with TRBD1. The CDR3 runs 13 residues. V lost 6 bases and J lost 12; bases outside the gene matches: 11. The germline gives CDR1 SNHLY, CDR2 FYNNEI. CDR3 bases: TGTGCCAGCAGCTTGGGACAGGGACGAGCGGACACCTTC. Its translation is CASSLGQGRADTF.

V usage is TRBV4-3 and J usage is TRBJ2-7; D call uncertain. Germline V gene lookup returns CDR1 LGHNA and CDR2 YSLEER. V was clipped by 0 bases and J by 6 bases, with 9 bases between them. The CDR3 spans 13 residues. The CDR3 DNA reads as TGCGCCAGCAGCCAAGATTCGAGGCGCGAGCAGTACTTC. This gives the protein CASSQDSRREQYF.